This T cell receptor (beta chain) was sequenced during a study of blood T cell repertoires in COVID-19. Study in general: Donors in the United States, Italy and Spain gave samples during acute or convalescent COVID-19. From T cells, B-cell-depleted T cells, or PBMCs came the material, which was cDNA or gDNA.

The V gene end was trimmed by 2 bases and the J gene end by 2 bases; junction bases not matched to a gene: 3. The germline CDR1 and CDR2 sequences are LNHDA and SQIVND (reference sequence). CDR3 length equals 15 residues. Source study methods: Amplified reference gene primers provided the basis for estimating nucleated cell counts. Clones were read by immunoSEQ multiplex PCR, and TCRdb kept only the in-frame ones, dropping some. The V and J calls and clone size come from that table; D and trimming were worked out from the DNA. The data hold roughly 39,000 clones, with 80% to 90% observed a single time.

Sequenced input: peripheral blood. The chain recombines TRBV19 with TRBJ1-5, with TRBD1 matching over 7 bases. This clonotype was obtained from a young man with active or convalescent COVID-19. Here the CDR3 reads CASSIQGGGNQPQHF. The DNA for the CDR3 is TGTGCCAGTAGTATACAGGGGGGAGGCAATCAGCCCCAGCATTTT.